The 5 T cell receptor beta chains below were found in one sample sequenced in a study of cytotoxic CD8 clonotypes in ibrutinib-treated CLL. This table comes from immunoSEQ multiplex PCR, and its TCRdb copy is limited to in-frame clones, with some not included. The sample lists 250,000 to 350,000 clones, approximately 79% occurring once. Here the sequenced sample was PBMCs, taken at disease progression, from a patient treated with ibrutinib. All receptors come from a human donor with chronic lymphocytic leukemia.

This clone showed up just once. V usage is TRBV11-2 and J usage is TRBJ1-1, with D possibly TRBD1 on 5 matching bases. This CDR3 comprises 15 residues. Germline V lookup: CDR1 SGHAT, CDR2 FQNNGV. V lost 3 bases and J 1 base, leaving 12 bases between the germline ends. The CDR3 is CASSLTGTANTEAFF. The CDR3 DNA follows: TGTGCCAGCAGCTTGACCGGGACGGCGAACACTGAAGCTTTCTTT.

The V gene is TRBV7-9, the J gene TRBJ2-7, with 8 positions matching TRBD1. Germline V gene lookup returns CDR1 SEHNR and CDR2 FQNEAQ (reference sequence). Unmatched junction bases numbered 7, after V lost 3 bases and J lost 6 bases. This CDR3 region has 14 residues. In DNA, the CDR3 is TGTGCCAGCAGCTTTGGGACAGGAGAACCCGAGCAGTACTTC. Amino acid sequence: CASSFGTGEPEQYF.

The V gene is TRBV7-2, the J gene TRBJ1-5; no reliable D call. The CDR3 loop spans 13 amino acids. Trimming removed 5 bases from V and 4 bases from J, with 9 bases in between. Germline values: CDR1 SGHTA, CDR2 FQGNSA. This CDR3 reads CASSLVRNQPQHF. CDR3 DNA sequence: TGTGCCAGCAGCCTGGTCCGGAATCAGCCCCAGCATTTT.

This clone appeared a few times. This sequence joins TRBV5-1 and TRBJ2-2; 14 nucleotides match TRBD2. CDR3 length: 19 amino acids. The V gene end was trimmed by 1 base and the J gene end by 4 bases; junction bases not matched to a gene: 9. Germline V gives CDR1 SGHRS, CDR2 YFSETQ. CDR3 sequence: CASSLLGLAGGGRTGELFF. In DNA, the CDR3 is TGCGCCAGCAGCTTGCTTGGACTAGCGGGGGGCGGACGCACCGGGGAGCTGTTTTTT.

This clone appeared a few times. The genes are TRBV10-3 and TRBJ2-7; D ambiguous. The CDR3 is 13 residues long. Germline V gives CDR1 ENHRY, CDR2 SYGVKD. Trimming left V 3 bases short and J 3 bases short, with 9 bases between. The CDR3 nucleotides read TGTGCCATCAGTGACAGGAACAGCTACGAGCAGTACTTC. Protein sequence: CAISDRNSYEQYF.